Shown below are 23 T cell receptor beta chains from a single sample sequenced in a study of cytomegalovirus exposure and HLA in healthy donors. PCR primers comprised 60 Vbeta and 13 Jbeta primers. TCRdb keeps only in-frame clones here, not all; method: immunoSEQ multiplex PCR. The table has some 110,000 clones, 76% seen once. The sequenced sample consisted of PBMCs. Every receptor here comes from a man between 45 and 60 years old in good health and CMV-seronegative.

This sequence joins TRBV2 and TRBJ1-2, with 9 bases identical to TRBD1. The CDR3 runs 15 residues. Germline-derived CDR1 and CDR2 are SNHLY and FYNNEI. Trimming at V came to 6 bases and at J to 8 bases, leaving 13 bases not matched to a gene. The chain's CDR3 is CASRAGTGFLGGYTF. The CDR3, as DNA: TGTGCCAGCAGAGCCGGGACAGGGTTCCTTGGGGGCTACACCTTC.

This clone was observed a handful of times. The chain carries TRBV19 and TRBJ1-2; 7 nucleotides line up with TRBD1. This CDR3 contains 15 residues. V trimming: 5 bases; J trimming: 1 base; junction bases outside the gene matches: 7. Germline CDR1 LNHDA, CDR2 SQIVND (reference sequence). CDR3 residues: CASSPGGDSNYGYTF. CDR3 sequence (DNA): TGTGCCAGTAGTCCCGGCGGGGACAGTAACTATGGCTACACCTTC.

In regard to this clone: One end of the junction is discordant with germline, which a read error may explain. This chain joins TRBV5-1 and TRBJ2-3, with D tentatively TRBD2 (5 bases). The CDR3 sequence is 13 residues long. Germline assignment: CDR1 SGHRS and CDR2 YFSETQ. CDR3 residues: CASSTGPQEELFF. CDR3 in DNA: TGCGCCAGCAGCACCGGACCCCAGGAGGAACTTTTTTTT.

The V and J genes are TRBV7-2 and TRBJ1-1; 7 bases align to TRBD1. Germline assignment: CDR1 SGHTA and CDR2 FQGNSA. V lost 5 bases, J lost 1 base, and 7 bases stayed unmatched. The CDR3 runs 15 residues. The CDR3 sequence is CASSPTGTENTEAFF. The CDR3, as DNA: TGTGCCAGCAGCCCCACCGGGACAGAGAACACTGAAGCTTTCTTT. Using reference TRBV7-2 and TRBJ1-1 for the parts outside the CDR3, the full variable domain is GAGVSQSPSNKVTEKGKDVELRCDPISGHTALYWYRQSLGQGLEFLIYFQGNSAPDKSGLPSDRFSAERTGGSVSTLTIQRTQQEDSAVYLCASSPTGTENTEAFFGQGTRLTVV.

The chain is built from TRBV5-5 and TRBJ1-2; D unresolved. Trimming shortened V by 0 bases and J by 5 bases, and 17 bases separated the two germline ends. This CDR3 region has 16 residues. The V gene's germline CDR1 is SGHKS and CDR2 YYEKEE (reference sequence). The CDR3, as DNA: TGTGCCAGCAGCTTGGGGGGATGGAGGGCGGGGTATGGCTACACCTTC. Protein: CASSLGGWRAGYGYTF.

This rearrangement joins TRBV9 to TRBJ1-1, with 12 nucleotides matching TRBD1. Trimming took 8 bases from V and 0 from J; bases not matched to a gene: 11. CDR1 and CDR2 (germline): SGDLS, YYNGEE. CDR3 length equals 17 residues. Here the CDR3 DNA reads TGTGCCAGACCGATCCGGGACAGGGGGCTGTTGAACACTGAAGCTTTCTTT. This translates into CARPIRDRGLLNTEAFF.

CDR3 DNA sequence: TGTGCCACTCAGGGGGACTCCAGCACAGATACGCAGTATTTT. Protein: CATQGDSSTDTQYF. The V gene is TRBV9, the J gene TRBJ2-3; D perhaps matches TRBD1 (7 bases). This CDR3 is 14 amino acids long. The germline CDR1 and CDR2 sequences are SGDLS and YYNGEE. Trimming shortened V by 9 bases and J by 0 bases, and 14 bases separated the two germline ends.

This chain connects TRBV5-4 to TRBJ1-6, with D perhaps matching TRBD1 (5 bases). Germline loops: CDR1 SGHNT, CDR2 YYREEE (reference sequence). This CDR3 region has 14 residues. The ends were cut back, 1 base at V and 6 bases at J, with 8 bases in the middle. The CDR3 DNA sequence: TGTGCCAGCAGCTTGACAGGCTCTAATTCACCCCTCCACTTT. This translates into CASSLTGSNSPLHF.

The chain employs TRBV9 and TRBJ2-5; 9 bases agree with TRBD1. V was clipped by 2 bases and J by 2 bases; unmatched bases: 1. CDR3 length: 14 amino acids. Germline V gene sequence: CDR1 SGDLS, CDR2 YYNGEE. CDR3: CASSVDRGQETQYF. In DNA, the CDR3 is TGTGCCAGCAGCGTCGACAGGGGGCAAGAGACCCAGTACTTC.

J is TRBJ2-2 and V is TRBV27; tentative D call: TRBD1 (6 bases). The CDR3 is 15 residues long. Trimming took off 3 bases at V and 1 base at J, with 9 bases between the two ends. Germline values: CDR1 MNHEY, CDR2 SMNVEV (reference sequence). The CDR3, as DNA: TGTGCCAGCAGTTTTTCGACAGGGAACACCGGGGAGCTGTTTTTT. Its protein is CASSFSTGNTGELFF.

This clone showed up just once. V gene TRBV9 combines with J gene TRBJ2-1, with TRBD1 identical over 10 bases. This CDR3 region has 16 residues. Germline V gene sequence: CDR1 SGDLS, CDR2 YYNGEE. V shed 3 bases, J shed 6 bases, and the junction held 9 bases outside the gene matches. The CDR3, as DNA: TGTGCCAGCAGCGACGCCGGGACAGGGGACGGCAATGAGCAGTTCTTC. Translated: CASSDAGTGDGNEQFF.

This rearrangement joins TRBV5-6 to TRBJ1-5; TRBD1 agrees at 9 bases. The CDR3 runs to 11 residues. Germline assignment: CDR1 SGHDT and CDR2 YYEEEE. Trimming removed 4 bases from V and 14 bases from J; junction bases left unmatched: 4. The CDR3 loop reads CASSVRDREHF. DNA of the CDR3: TGTGCCAGCAGCGTCCGGGACAGGGAGCATTTT.

This rearrangement joins TRBV29-1 to TRBJ2-4, with TRBD2 as a possible D gene (7 bases). Germline V gene lookup returns CDR1 SQVTM and CDR2 ANQGSEA. Trimming took 5 bases from V and 8 from J, leaving 13 bases between them. This CDR3 has 12 amino acids. The CDR3 DNA follows: TGCAGCGTTAAACAGGGAGGGGACATTCAGTACTTC. Its protein is CSVKQGGDIQYF.

In its sample, this clone was seen a few times. This chain links TRBV28 with TRBJ1-6, with a weak D call TRBD1 (6 bases). CDR1 MDHEN and CDR2 SYDVKM come from the germline V gene. The CDR3 length is 15 residues. Trimming took off 3 bases at V and 9 bases at J, with 15 bases between the two ends. The CDR3 DNA reads TGTGCCAGCAGTTTGAGGGGGGGCGCGGGTTCACCCCTCCACTTT. Its translation is CASSLRGGAGSPLHF.

The chain has TRBV18 and TRBJ1-6, with 11 bases fitting TRBD1. V shed 0 bases, J shed 9 bases, and the junction held 7 bases outside the gene matches. The CDR3 consists of 17 residues. CDR1 KGHSH and CDR2 LQKENI come from the germline V gene. In nucleotides, the CDR3 is TGTGCCAGCTCACCACCGAAATCGGGGACAGGGGGTTCACCCCTCCACTTT. Translating it yields CASSPPKSGTGGSPLHF. The full variable domain, its missing parts supplied by reference TRBV18 and TRBJ1-6, is NAGVMQNPRHLVRRRGQEARLRCSPMKGHSHVYWYRQLPEEGLKFMVYLQKENIIDESGMPKERFSAEFPKEGPSILRIQQVVRGDSAAYFCASSPPKSGTGGSPLHFGNGTRLTVT.

About this clone: The junction shows a germline mismatch at one end, possibly a read error. The V and J genes are TRBV7-9 and TRBJ2-4, with D possibly being TRBD2 (6 bases). The CDR3 extends over 16 amino acids. Germline V gives CDR1 SEHNR, CDR2 FQNEAQ (reference sequence). The DNA for the CDR3 is TGTTCCAGCAGCTTCCCAGGTGGGGGAGGTCTGGACATTCAGTACTTC. Amino acids: CSSSFPGGGGLDIQYF.

J is TRBJ1-1 and V is TRBV6-5; 8 bases agree with TRBD1. The germline V gene has CDR1 MNHEY and CDR2 SVGAGI. The CDR3 runs to 14 residues. With V trimmed by 6 bases and J by 3 bases, 6 bases remained unmatched. CDR3 nucleotides: TGTGCCAGCAGCGATAACAGGGGGTACACTGAAGCTTTCTTT. Protein sequence: CASSDNRGYTEAFF.

This rearrangement joins TRBV19 to TRBJ2-2; 7 positions match TRBD2. The ends lost 4 bases at V and 1 base at J; junction bases unmatched: 3. Per the germline V gene, CDR1 is LNHDA and CDR2 is SQIVND (reference sequence). CDR3 length: 15 residues. The CDR3 nucleotides are TGTGCCAGTAGTAGGGGAGGGCAGAACACCGGGGAGCTGTTTTTT. Amino acid sequence: CASSRGGQNTGELFF.

The J gene is TRBJ1-4, the V gene TRBV2; the match to TRBD1 covers 7 bases. This CDR3 has 18 amino acids. CDR1 SNHLY and CDR2 FYNNEI come from the germline V gene. V shed 6 bases, J shed 7 bases, and the junction held 20 bases outside the gene matches. The CDR3 spells CASRPPTGPLFGGEKLFF. The CDR3 DNA follows: TGTGCCAGCAGGCCCCCGACAGGGCCCCTTTTTGGGGGTGAAAAACTGTTTTTT.

The V and J genes are TRBV9 and TRBJ2-2; perhaps TRBD1 as D (5 bases). CDR1 SGDLS and CDR2 YYNGEE come from the germline V gene. The CDR3 extends over 14 amino acids. The V end lost 0 bases, the J end lost 6 bases, and 9 bases lay between the germline ends. The CDR3 loop is CASSVVDSPGELFF. The CDR3 DNA reads as TGTGCCAGCAGCGTAGTAGACAGTCCCGGGGAGCTGTTTTTT.

This clone was found a few times. The CDR3 protein is CASSQDWDRETQYF. DNA for the CDR3: TGTGCCAGCAGCCAAGATTGGGACAGAGAGACCCAGTACTTC. J is TRBJ2-5 and V is TRBV4-2, with 7 bases lining up with TRBD1. V was clipped by 0 bases and J by 4 bases; unmatched bases: 2. CDR1 is LGHNA, CDR2 YNFKEQ, per germline. The CDR3 totals 14 residues.

The chain is built from TRBV7-9 and TRBJ2-7; TRBD2 is a possible D gene (5 bases). The V end was cut by 5 bases, the J end by 6 bases, with 17 bases between. The CDR3 sequence is 14 residues long. Germline V lookup: CDR1 SEHNR, CDR2 FQNEAQ (reference sequence). This CDR3 reads CASSRGVTGSEQYF. The CDR3 region has the DNA TGTGCCAGCAGCCGGGGTGTGACGGGGTCCGAGCAGTACTTC.

V usage is TRBV6-4 and J usage is TRBJ1-2; D uncertain. Germline V gene data show CDR1 as MRHNA and CDR2 as SNTAGT. With 0 bases removed from V and 2 bases from J, the gap between germline ends came to 16 bases. The CDR3 extends over 17 amino acids. CDR3 amino acids: CASSDSPLGDRNYGYTF. CDR3 coding DNA: TGTGCCAGCAGTGACTCACCCCTTGGAGACCGCAACTATGGCTACACCTTC.